This T cell receptor (beta chain) was captured in a study of blood T cells in healthy people across ages. Using a J-beta primer mix together with a sample-barcoded 5' primer, a second PCR was run for roughly 6 to 12 cycles. Using its own MiXCR run on the 5' RACE reads, TCRdb lists one record per CDR3 protein. This table holds 760,000 or so distinct CDR3 sequences, 25% found once. This clonotype was recorded a few times. CDR3 length: 15 amino acids. The V gene's germline CDR1 is ENHRY and CDR2 SYGVKD. J gave up 5 bases and V 3 bases, and 8 bases lay outside the gene matches. These data were likewise used in another study, on T cells of mothers and their children. That source reports: A few healthy Caucasian mothers and their six children were the donors. Extracted RNA, in its entirety, went into cDNA synthesis at around 1.4 ug per 15 ul. Over 9.5 million reads per mother and roughly 3 million per child were obtained.

The V and J genes are TRBV10-3 and TRBJ2-3; TRBD2 matches at 7 bases. The sequenced sample was blood. The TCR originated in a boy between 10 and 17 years old in good health. The CDR3 reads CAISEERGGGDTQYF. The CDR3 nucleotides read TGTGCCATCAGTGAAGAGCGGGGAGGAGGAGATACGCAGTATTTT.